The 16 T cell receptor beta chains below all came from one sample that was sequenced in a study of blood T cell repertoires in COVID-19. Data came from immunoSEQ multiplex PCR; TCRdb stores just in-frame clones and leaves some out. The sample carries 35,000 to 45,000 clones, roughly 88% recorded once. The specimen was peripheral blood. Receptor source: a man aged 55 to 70 with active COVID-19.

The V call is TRBV10-3, the J call TRBJ2-7; the match to TRBD2 covers 8 bases. CDR1 is ENHRY, CDR2 SYGVKD, per germline. Losses at the gene ends were 10 bases for V and 6 bases for J; bases not matched to a gene: 17. The CDR3 is made up of 15 amino acids. CDR3 protein: CATLNPQRESTEQYF. For the CDR3, the DNA is TGTGCCACCCTCAACCCCCAGCGGGAGTCCACCGAGCAGTACTTC.

The DNA of the CDR3 is TGCAGCGTGGATGGAACAGGGAGCTCTGGGGCCAACGTCCTGACTTTC. Encoded protein: CSVDGTGSSGANVLTF. The rearrangement joins TRBV29-1 to TRBJ2-6; weak D call: TRBD1 (6 bases). Germline assignment: CDR1 SQVTM and CDR2 ANQGSEA. The CDR3 covers 16 residues. V gave up 6 bases and J gave up 0 bases, with 15 bases separating them.

The V gene is TRBV27, the J gene TRBJ2-7; TRBD2 aligns across 8 bases. Germline trimming cut 5 bases from V and 7 bases from J; bases unmatched to any gene: 10. CDR3 length: 14 residues. The germline V gene has CDR1 MNHEY and CDR2 SMNVEV (reference sequence). Written as DNA, the CDR3 is TGTGCCAGCAGTCCGGGACTAGATGGCTCTGAGCAGTACTTC. Translation: CASSPGLDGSEQYF.

This clone was observed a single time. V is TRBV6-5 and J is TRBJ1-1; D remains ambiguous. V was shortened by 7 bases and J by 4 bases, with 13 bases between the two germline ends. The CDR3 is 13 amino acids. Germline values: CDR1 MNHEY, CDR2 SVGAGI. DNA of the CDR3: TGTGCCAGCATACCCGACACCAGCACTGAAGCTTTCTTT. Translated, it gives CASIPDTSTEAFF.

The chain couples TRBV3-1 (or the pseudogene TRBV3-2) to TRBJ1-2; D not certain. The CDR3 consists of 14 residues. Germline values: CDR1 LGHDT, CDR2 YNNKEL (reference sequence). The V end was cut by 0 bases, the J end by 4 bases, with 9 bases between. The chain's CDR3 is CASSQDPHVYGYTF. The DNA of the CDR3 is TGTGCCAGCAGCCAAGACCCACACGTCTATGGCTACACCTTC.

The chain carries TRBV5-6 and TRBJ2-3, with D uncertain. The CDR3 runs 15 residues. Deletions cut 3 bases from V and 3 bases from J, with 14 bases between. Germline loops: CDR1 SGHDT, CDR2 YYEEEE. The CDR3 region has the DNA TGTGCCAGCAGCTCCACGGCAAGAGCGACAGATACGCAGTATTTT. Residues: CASSSTARATDTQYF. The full variable domain, its missing parts supplied by reference TRBV5-6 and TRBJ2-3, is DAGVTQSPTHLIKTRGQQVTLRCSPKSGHDTVSWYQQALGQGPQFIFQYYEEEERQRGNFPDRFSGHQFPNYSSELNVNALLLGDSALYLCASSSTARATDTQYFGPGTRLTVL.

This chain links TRBV5-1 with TRBJ2-3; 11 bases line up with TRBD2. V lost 2 bases, J lost 2 bases, and 4 bases stayed unmatched. The CDR3 spans 16 residues. The germline CDR1 and CDR2 sequences are SGHRS and YFSETQ. This CDR3 is CASSFSGRGFTDTQYF. In DNA, the CDR3 is TGCGCCAGCAGCTTTAGCGGGAGGGGTTTCACAGATACGCAGTATTTT. The full variable domain, with the rest looked up from reference TRBV5-1 and TRBJ2-3, is KAGVTQTPRYLIKTRGQQVTLSCSPISGHRSVSWYQQTPGQGLQFLFEYFSETQRNKGNFPGRFSGRQFSNSRSEMNVSTLELGDSALYLCASSFSGRGFTDTQYFGPGTRLTVL.

In nucleotides, the CDR3 is TGTGCCAGCACCACCGGGCTAGCGAAGGAGCAGTACTTC. As protein: CASTTGLAKEQYF. This chain uses TRBV2 with TRBJ2-7, with D possibly being TRBD2 (6 bases). The germline gives CDR1 SNHLY, CDR2 FYNNEI. Between the trimmed V and J ends, which lost 7 bases and 7 bases, there was a span of 17 bases. The CDR3 consists of 13 residues.

The V gene is TRBV5-8, the J gene TRBJ2-7; the match to TRBD1 covers 10 bases. V was pared by 5 bases and J by 0 bases, with 2 bases of the junction left unmatched. The germline gives CDR1 SGHTS, CDR2 YDEGEE. The CDR3 is 14 amino acids. The CDR3 sequence is CASRRTGGSYEQYF. In nucleotides, the CDR3 is TGTGCCAGCAGACGGACAGGGGGCTCCTACGAGCAGTACTTC. Drawing the rest from reference TRBV5-8 and TRBJ2-7, the complete variable domain is EAGVTQSPTHLIKTRGQQATLRCSPISGHTSVYWYQQALGLGLQFLLWYDEGEERNRGNFPPRFSGRQFPNYSSELNVNALELEDSALYLCASRRTGGSYEQYFGPGTRLTVT.

The gene calls are TRBV30 and TRBJ1-2, with 9 bases aligning to TRBD1. Germline loops: CDR1 GTSNPN, CDR2 SVGIG (reference sequence). V was clipped by 3 bases and J by 2 bases; unmatched bases: 7. The CDR3 consists of 15 residues. CDR3 amino acids: CAWSQSGQGNYGYTF. CDR3 bases: TGTGCCTGGAGCCAATCGGGACAGGGAAACTATGGCTACACCTTC.

The rearrangement uses TRBV7-9 and TRBJ2-1; D is perhaps TRBD2 (6 bases). The CDR3 is made up of 13 amino acids. Germline CDR1 SEHNR, CDR2 FQNEAQ (reference sequence). Trimming pared 4 bases from V and 6 bases from J, leaving 10 bases between. DNA of the CDR3: TGTGCCAGCAGCTGGGACTCCGGCAATGAGCAGTTCTTC. This translates into CASSWDSGNEQFF.

The rearrangement joins TRBV6-5 to TRBJ1-1; unclear D gene. Germline lookup yields CDR1 MNHEY and CDR2 SVGAGI. V gave up 2 bases and J gave up 1 base, with 8 bases separating them. The CDR3 sequence is 14 residues long. The DNA for the CDR3 is TGTGCCAGCAGTTACCCGGGTCCGAACACTGAAGCTTTCTTT. This translates into CASSYPGPNTEAFF.

This chain joins TRBV6-5 and TRBJ1-1, with D possibly being TRBD1 (5 bases). Germline V CDR1 and CDR2: MNHEY, SVGAGI. The CDR3 is 12 residues long. V lost 6 bases and J lost 7, with 12 bases in between. The CDR3 DNA is TGTGCCAGCAGCCGAAGGGGAAATGAAGCTTTCTTT. Protein sequence: CASSRRGNEAFF.

V is TRBV7-6 and J is TRBJ1-3; 7 bases line up with TRBD1. This CDR3 is 16 amino acids long. Losses at the gene ends were 8 bases for V and 0 bases for J; bases not matched to a gene: 10. CDR1 and CDR2 (germline): SGHVS, FNYEAQ. CDR3 sequence reads: CASAFRTGDSGNTIYF. In DNA, the CDR3 is TGTGCCAGCGCTTTTCGGACAGGCGACTCTGGAAACACCATATATTTT.

This clone was recorded once. The genes are TRBV7-8 and TRBJ1-3; D is perhaps TRBD1 (6 bases). Trimming took 5 bases from V and 2 from J, leaving 13 bases between them. Per germline, CDR1 SGHVS and CDR2 FQNEAQ. This CDR3 has 15 amino acids. The CDR3: CASSIQGIPGNTIYF. The CDR3 DNA sequence: TGTGCCAGCAGCATACAGGGCATTCCTGGAAACACCATATATTTT.

The chain combines TRBV19 with TRBJ2-3, with 12 bases aligning to TRBD2. CDR1 is LNHDA and CDR2 is SQIVND in the germline V gene (reference sequence). CDR3 size: 18 residues. V lost 5 bases and J lost 2; bases outside the gene matches: 11. The CDR3: CASSRTSGTSATTDTQYF. In DNA form, the CDR3 reads TGTGCCAGTAGTCGGACTAGCGGGACCTCTGCCACCACAGATACGCAGTATTTT.